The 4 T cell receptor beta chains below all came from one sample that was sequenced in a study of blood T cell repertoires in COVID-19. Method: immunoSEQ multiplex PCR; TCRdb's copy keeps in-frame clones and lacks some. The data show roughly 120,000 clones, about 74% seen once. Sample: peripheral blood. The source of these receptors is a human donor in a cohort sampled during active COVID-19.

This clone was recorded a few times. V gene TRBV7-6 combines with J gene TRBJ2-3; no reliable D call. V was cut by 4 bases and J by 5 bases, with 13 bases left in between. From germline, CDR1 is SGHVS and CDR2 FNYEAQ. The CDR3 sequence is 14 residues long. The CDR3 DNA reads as TGTGCCAGCAGCTCAGACGCGGTTAGAGATACGCAGTATTTT. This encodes CASSSDAVRDTQYF.

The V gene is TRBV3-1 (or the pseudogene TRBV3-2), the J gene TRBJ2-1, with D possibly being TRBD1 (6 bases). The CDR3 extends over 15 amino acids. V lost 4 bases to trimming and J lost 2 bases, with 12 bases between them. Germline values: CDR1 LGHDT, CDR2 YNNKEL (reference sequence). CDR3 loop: CASSPDRLTYNEQFF. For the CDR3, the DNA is TGTGCCAGCAGCCCTGACAGGTTAACCTACAATGAGCAGTTCTTC.

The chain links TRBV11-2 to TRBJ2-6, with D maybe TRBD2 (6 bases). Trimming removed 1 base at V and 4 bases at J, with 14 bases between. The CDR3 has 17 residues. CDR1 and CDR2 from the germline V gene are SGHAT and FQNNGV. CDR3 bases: TGTGCCAGCAGCTTAGCCTCCGGAGGGGTCGGGGCCAACGTCCTGACTTTC. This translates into CASSLASGGVGANVLTF.

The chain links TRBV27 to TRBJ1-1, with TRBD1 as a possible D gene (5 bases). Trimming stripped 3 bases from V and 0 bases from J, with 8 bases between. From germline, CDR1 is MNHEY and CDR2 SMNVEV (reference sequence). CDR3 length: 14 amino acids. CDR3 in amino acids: CASSFQGMNTEAFF. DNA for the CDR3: TGTGCCAGCAGTTTCCAGGGCATGAACACTGAAGCTTTCTTT.